A single sample is the source of the 27 T cell receptor beta chains below, sequenced in a study of T cell repertoires in cytomegalovirus infection. One entry per CDR3 protein results from TCRdb running MiXCR on the reads. The table records fewer than 550,000 distinct CDR3 sequences, more than 20% of them present only once. The specimen was PBMCs. These receptors were collected from a human donor in good health (CMV status not recorded). Some clones in this sample may be carry-over from other donors' samples.

The J gene is TRBJ2-2, the V gene TRBV19, with TRBD2 matching 9 bases. This CDR3 has 15 amino acids. Germline CDR1 and CDR2: LNHDA and SQIVND (reference sequence). V lost 7 bases to trimming and J lost 4 bases; unmatched junction nucleotides: 7. The chain's CDR3 is CASKEREVLTGELFF. CDR3 in DNA: TGTGCCAGTAAGGAGCGGGAGGTCCTCACCGGGGAGCTGTTTTTT.

This clonotype was picked up one time. The chain employs TRBV20-1 and TRBJ2-1, with D hard to call. V was pared by 0 bases and J by 6 bases, with 9 bases between. CDR1 is DFQATT and CDR2 is SNEGSKA in the germline V gene (reference sequence). The CDR3 is made up of 13 amino acids. CDR3 sequence: CSARDPRSNEQFF. The DNA for the CDR3 is TGCAGTGCTAGAGATCCCAGAAGCAATGAGCAGTTCTTC.

V usage is TRBV6-8 and J usage is TRBJ2-7; 7 bases map to TRBD1. From germline, CDR1 is MNHGY and CDR2 SAAAGT. Losses at the gene ends were 2 bases for V and 2 bases for J; bases not matched to a gene: 3. The CDR3 length is 14 residues. CDR3 in DNA: TGTGCCAGCAGTTACAGGGGGCTGCCCTACGAGCAGTACTTC. It specifies CASSYRGLPYEQYF.

This clonotype was picked up a small number of times. The gene calls are TRBV5-4 and TRBJ1-4, with unresolved D. Germline values: CDR1 SGHNT, CDR2 YYREEE (reference sequence). Trimming took 0 bases from V and 8 from J, leaving 14 bases between them. The CDR3 has 15 residues. As DNA, the CDR3 is TGTGCCAGCAGCTTGGATGGGAGTAGGAAAGAAAAACTGTTTTTT. This codes for CASSLDGSRKEKLFF.

The chain recombines TRBV27 with TRBJ2-5, with 11 bases aligning to TRBD2. Germline V gene data show CDR1 as MNHEY and CDR2 as SMNVEV (reference sequence). The CDR3 consists of 17 residues. With V trimmed by 4 bases and J by 2 bases, 9 bases remained unmatched. The CDR3: CASSYPTSGNKQETQYF. The CDR3 DNA reads as TGTGCCAGCAGTTACCCGACTAGCGGGAATAAGCAAGAGACCCAGTACTTC.

The chain carries TRBV6-1 and TRBJ2-3; TRBD2 agrees at 14 bases. CDR3 length: 17 residues. Germline CDR1 MNHNS, CDR2 SASEGT. Unmatched junction bases numbered 13, after V lost 10 bases and J lost 4 bases. The CDR3 region is CATIERTSGRRSDTQYF. In DNA, the CDR3 is TGTGCCACCATCGAGCGGACTAGCGGGAGGAGGTCAGATACGCAGTATTTT.

The chain uses TRBV12-3 or TRBV12-4 and TRBJ2-1; D remains unclear. V was clipped by 5 bases and J by 3 bases, with 14 bases between them. The CDR3 sequence is 15 residues long. Here the CDR3 DNA reads TGTGCCAGCAGTCCTAGGGTTTCCTACTACAATGAGCAGTTCTTC. This codes for CASSPRVSYYNEQFF.

This clonotype turned up a few times. The rearrangement uses TRBV6-1 and TRBJ2-5; D uncertain. Germline CDR1 MNHNS, CDR2 SASEGT. This CDR3 comprises 14 residues. V shed 4 bases and J shed 3 bases, with 12 bases lying between them. For the CDR3, the DNA is TGTGCCAGCAGTGTGACCCCCTCGGAAGAGACCCAGTACTTC. This gives the protein CASSVTPSEETQYF.

The chain links TRBV6-2 or TRBV6-3 to TRBJ2-1, with TRBD2 matching 11 bases. Germline loops: CDR1 MNHEY, CDR2 SVGEGT. The ends lost 5 bases at V and 8 bases at J; junction bases unmatched: 8. The CDR3 is made up of 15 amino acids. The CDR3 nucleotides read TGTGCCAGCAGTGAACTAGCGGGAGATATCGATGAGCAGTTCTTC. It codes for CASSELAGDIDEQFF.

This clonotype has only a few counts. This chain uses TRBV11-3 with TRBJ2-7, with unresolved D. Per germline, CDR1 SGHNT and CDR2 YENEEA. The CDR3 totals 13 residues. V gave up 0 bases and J gave up 6 bases, with 9 bases separating them. This CDR3 is CASSLEPSVEQYF. DNA of the CDR3: TGTGCCAGCAGCTTAGAGCCGTCCGTCGAGCAGTACTTC.

The J gene is TRBJ2-3, the V gene TRBV29-1; perhaps TRBD2 as D (6 bases). Germline V lookup: CDR1 SQVTM, CDR2 ANQGSEA. Trimming took 4 bases from V and 4 from J, leaving 15 bases between them. This CDR3 has 14 amino acids. CDR3 amino acids: CSVGGERRADTQYF. CDR3 DNA sequence: TGCAGCGTTGGGGGGGAGCGCAGGGCAGATACGCAGTATTTT.

The chain carries TRBV12-3 or TRBV12-4 and TRBJ1-1; 8 bases agree with TRBD1. The CDR3 is 13 amino acids. The V gene end was trimmed by 5 bases and the J gene end by 6 bases; junction bases not matched to a gene: 5. This chain's CDR3 is CASSQTGDAEAFF. As DNA, the CDR3 is TGTGCCAGCAGTCAGACAGGGGACGCTGAAGCTTTCTTT.

V usage is TRBV12-3 or TRBV12-4 and J usage is TRBJ2-5; 8 bases match TRBD1. The CDR3 is 15 residues long. V trimming: 5 bases; J trimming: 0 bases; junction bases outside the gene matches: 5. The CDR3: CASSPHRGNQETQYF. The CDR3 DNA is TGTGCCAGCAGTCCTCACAGGGGGAACCAAGAGACCCAGTACTTC.

This clonotype showed up many times. The CDR3 nucleotides are TGTGCCATCAGTGTGGGACTAGCGGGATTGTATGAGCAGTTCTTC. This encodes CAISVGLAGLYEQFF. This chain links TRBV10-3 with TRBJ2-1; 13 positions agree with TRBD2. The CDR3 totals 15 residues. Germline V gene sequence: CDR1 ENHRY, CDR2 SYGVKD. The V segment lost 4 bases and the J segment 8 bases; nucleotides outside the gene matches: 5.

V usage is TRBV27 and J usage is TRBJ1-1, with no clear D. The V and J ends lost 3 bases and 4 bases respectively, with 9 bases between them. The CDR3 runs 13 residues. Looked up from germline, CDR1 is MNHEY and CDR2 is SMNVEV (reference sequence). This chain's CDR3 is CASSLIRSTEAFF. DNA for the CDR3: TGTGCCAGCAGTTTGATTCGGAGCACTGAAGCTTTCTTT.

The chain combines TRBV7-8 with TRBJ2-3; the match to TRBD1 covers 9 bases. Unmatched junction bases numbered 17, after V lost 7 bases and J lost 0 bases. Germline V gene data show CDR1 as SGHVS and CDR2 as FQNEAQ. CDR3 length: 19 residues. The CDR3 DNA reads TGTGCCAGCACCTTCTTAGTGGGACAGGGAATTACCAGCACAGATACGCAGTATTTT. Its protein is CASTFLVGQGITSTDTQYF.

The CDR3 spells CASSWAPTGAREKLFF. Written as DNA, the CDR3 is TGTGCCAGCAGTTGGGCTCCGACAGGGGCGCGTGAAAAACTGTTTTTT. V gene TRBV6-5 combines with J gene TRBJ1-4, with TRBD1 matching over 8 bases. The V gene end was trimmed by 4 bases and the J gene end by 7 bases; junction bases not matched to a gene: 11. CDR3 length: 16 residues. The germline gives CDR1 MNHEY, CDR2 SVGAGI.

J is TRBJ1-1 and V is TRBV7-9; TRBD1 aligns across 10 bases. This CDR3 has 14 amino acids. Trimming cost V 3 bases and J 6 bases; bases outside gene matches: 4. Germline CDR1 is SEHNR and CDR2 is FQNEAQ (reference sequence). The CDR3 reads CASSFGDRGAEAFF. CDR3 DNA sequence: TGTGCCAGCAGCTTTGGGGACAGGGGCGCTGAAGCTTTCTTT.

The V gene is TRBV13, the J gene TRBJ1-2; no clear D gene. The CDR3 sequence is 14 residues long. The germline gives CDR1 PRHDT, CDR2 FYEKMQ (reference sequence). V was shortened by 4 bases and J by 6 bases, with 15 bases between the two germline ends. The CDR3 is CASSYTAQENGYTF. The CDR3 DNA reads TGTGCCAGCAGCTACACGGCTCAAGAAAATGGCTACACCTTC.

This clonotype appeared a few times. One end of the junction fails to match germline, which may point to a read error. The rearrangement links TRBV7-7 to TRBJ2-6, with D hard to call. This CDR3 comprises 16 residues. The germline V gene has CDR1 SSHAT and CDR2 FNYEAQ (reference sequence). The CDR3 DNA sequence: TGTGCTAGCAGCTTAGAGTTGGGTTCTGGGGCCAACGTCCTGACTTTC. Translating it yields CASSLELGSGANVLTF.

This chain joins TRBV7-9 and TRBJ2-7; TRBD1 agrees at 11 bases. From germline, CDR1 is SEHNR and CDR2 FQNEAQ (reference sequence). V trimming: 5 bases; J trimming: 2 bases; junction bases outside the gene matches: 5. There are 15 residues in the CDR3. CDR3 in DNA: TGTGCCAGCAGCAAGAGGGGACAGGGGGCCTACGAGCAGTACTTC. Protein: CASSKRGQGAYEQYF. Based on the CDR3 plus reference TRBV7-9 and TRBJ2-7, the full variable domain is DTGVSQNPRHKITKRGQNVTFRCDPISEHNRLYWYRQTLGQGPEFLTYFQNEAQLEKSRLLSDRFSAERPKGSFSTLEIQRTEQGDSAMYLCASSKRGQGAYEQYFGPGTRLTVT.

This clonotype was found many times. The V and J genes are TRBV7-2 and TRBJ1-1; 7 nucleotides align to TRBD1. The V segment lost 4 bases and the J segment 7 bases; nucleotides outside the gene matches: 0. This CDR3 has 11 amino acids. Germline CDR1 and CDR2: SGHTA and FQGNSA. This chain's CDR3 is CASSWDSEAFF. CDR3 coding DNA: TGTGCCAGCAGCTGGGACAGTGAAGCTTTCTTT. The entire variable domain, with the rest obtained from reference TRBV7-2 and TRBJ1-1, is as follows: GAGVSQSPSNKVTEKGKDVELRCDPISGHTALYWYRQSLGQGLEFLIYFQGNSAPDKSGLPSDRFSAERTGGSVSTLTIQRTQQEDSAVYLCASSWDSEAFFGQGTRLTVV.

The chain combines TRBV7-2 with TRBJ1-2; D is possibly TRBD1 (6 bases). CDR3 length: 15 residues. V shed 6 bases and J shed 5 bases, with 19 bases lying between them. Germline V gene sequence: CDR1 SGHTA, CDR2 FQGNSA. The CDR3 reads CASSFGDRPGYGYTF. CDR3 DNA: TGTGCCAGCAGTTTTGGAGACAGGCCCGGATATGGCTACACCTTC.

This clonotype was observed a few times. This chain links TRBV7-9 with TRBJ1-5; tentatively, D is TRBD1 (5 bases). Germline V gives CDR1 SEHNR, CDR2 FQNEAQ (reference sequence). Trimming took off 5 bases at V and 7 bases at J, with 15 bases between the two ends. This CDR3 comprises 14 residues. The CDR3 DNA reads TGTGCCAGCAGCCCTGCGACCGAGGGGCAGCCCCAGCATTTT. It codes for CASSPATEGQPQHF.

V usage is TRBV7-9 and J usage is TRBJ2-1, with D possibly being TRBD2 (5 bases). The germline V gene encodes CDR1 SEHNR and CDR2 FQNEAQ (reference sequence). CDR3 size: 15 residues. The germline V and J ends were trimmed by 1 base and 7 bases, with 14 bases remaining between them. CDR3 coding DNA: TGTGCCAGCAGCTTAGTTACTAGAGTGGGAAATGAGCAGTTCTTC. Protein: CASSLVTRVGNEQFF.

The sample holds many counts of this clonotype. The chain employs TRBV7-2 and TRBJ2-5, with a weak D call TRBD2 (6 bases). The CDR3 is 13 residues long. From germline, CDR1 is SGHTA and CDR2 FQGNSA. The V end was cut by 0 bases, the J end by 5 bases, with 7 bases between. The CDR3 loop reads CASSLAREETQYF. CDR3 coding DNA: TGTGCCAGCAGCTTAGCCCGGGAGGAGACCCAGTACTTC.

The CDR3 region is CASRREGDGYTF. The CDR3 DNA sequence: TGTGCCAGCAGGAGGGAGGGAGATGGCTACACCTTC. The genes are TRBV3-1 and TRBJ1-2; no definite D call. Germline CDR1 LGHDT, CDR2 YNNKEL (reference sequence). This CDR3 has 12 amino acids. Trimming took off 6 bases at V and 6 bases at J, with 11 bases between the two ends. Full variable domain (rest looked up from reference TRBV3-1 and TRBJ1-2): DTAVSQTPKYLVTQMGNDKSIKCEQNLGHDTMYWYKQDSKKFLKIMFSYNNKELIINETVPNRFSPKSPDKAHLNLHINSLELGDSAVYFCASRREGDGYTFGSGTRLTVV.